This T cell receptor (beta chain) was found in a study of graft-versus-host responses after intestinal transplantation. In the case of this clone: Its target is not known.

Sequenced by immunoSEQ multiplex PCR; TCRdb stores in-frame clones only, minus some. The data hold about 41,000 clones, with around 96% observed a single time. This TCR derives from a human donor who was the organ donor for an intestinal transplant. Here the sequenced sample was unstimulated CD8+ T cells sorted from spleen or lymph node cells, taken before transplant.

The CDR3 reads CASRSGTGFTEAFF. CDR3 in DNA: TGTGCCAGCAGATCCGGGACAGGGTTCACTGAAGCTTTCTTT. This sequence joins TRBV13 and TRBJ1-1, with 9 nucleotides matching TRBD1. CDR3 length: 14 amino acids. Germline CDR1 reads PRHDT; CDR2 reads FYEKMQ (reference sequence). V lost 6 bases to trimming and J lost 4 bases; unmatched junction nucleotides: 6.